The TCR beta chain under discussion was sequenced for a study of blood T cells in healthy people across ages. The authors ran a second PCR of 7 to 11 cycles using a sample-barcoded 5' primer and a J-beta primer mix. Each CDR3 protein is one row after TCRdb ran MiXCR on the 5' RACE reads. Of about 830,000 distinct CDR3 sequences listed, approximately 67% were seen once; the top ten hold roughly 26%. There are 19 residues in the CDR3. Trimming stripped 1 base from V and 0 bases from J, with 21 bases between. Germline CDR1 SGHTA, CDR2 FQGNSA. Peripheral blood, ten milliliters per donor, was collected. This clonotype was seen only once. The antigen is unknown. Study-wide points: Naive T cell percentage showed a strong correlation with the diversity of TCR beta. Unknown donor CMV status possibly confounded expanded clonotype changes. With age, beta diversity per million T cells declined roughly linearly, significantly by around 43.

Sequenced input: blood. This receptor was obtained from a man aged 30 to 39 in good health. The V and J genes are TRBV7-2 and TRBJ1-1, with D unclear. The CDR3 sequence: CASSLVNVWRTKMNTEAFF. The CDR3 coding sequence is TGTGCCAGCAGCTTAGTAAACGTTTGGCGTACTAAGATGAACACTGAAGCTTTCTTT.